This T cell receptor beta chain was captured by sequencing in a study of blood T cells in healthy people across ages. Study outcomes and limitations: Reliance upon unsorted PBMCs precluded definitive naive versus antigen-experienced comparison. Versus aged donors, long-lived donors had higher diversity and more naive CD4+ cells.

About this clonotype itself: The antigen is not known.

The CDR3 has 14 amino acids. J gave up 9 bases and V 8 bases, and 7 bases lay outside the gene matches. Germline loops: CDR1 MNHEY, CDR2 SMNVEV (reference sequence). A sample-barcoded 5' primer and a J-beta primer mix were used in a second PCR of roughly 7 to 11 cycles. MiXCR, run by TCRdb on the 5' RACE reads, gives a single entry per CDR3 protein. In the table there are roughly 830,000 distinct CDR3 sequences, under 80% of which are singletons. The V and J genes are TRBV27 and TRBJ2-3; TRBD2 aligns across 14 bases. The sample was blood. The clonotype comes from a man aged 25 to 45 in good health. CDR3 nucleotide sequence: TGTGCCAGCCTCGGACTAGCGGGGGGAGGGACGCAGTATTTT. The encoded protein is CASLGLAGGGTQYF.